Presented here are 9 T cell receptor beta chains from one specimen sequenced in a study of T cell repertoires in cytomegalovirus infection. TCRdb redid the calling of the reads with MiXCR, one entry per CDR3 protein. Of roughly 500,000 distinct CDR3 sequences in the sample, 33% were seen once. No antigen is known for these receptors. The specimen was cultured PBMCs, collected from culture after CMV antigen stimulation. These receptor sequences come from a human donor in good health (CMV status not recorded). Some clones in this sample may be carry-over from other donors' samples.

The sample holds a few counts of this clonotype. J is TRBJ2-1 and V is TRBV7-8, with D tentatively TRBD2 (6 bases). The CDR3 is 16 residues long. Per germline, CDR1 SGHVS and CDR2 FQNEAQ. The germline V and J ends were trimmed by 3 bases and 4 bases, with 16 bases remaining between them. CDR3 sequence: CASSFMGLQLYNEQFF. CDR3 DNA sequence: TGTGCCAGCAGCTTTATGGGACTGCAACTATACAATGAGCAGTTCTTC.

The chain is built from TRBV6-2 or TRBV6-3 and TRBJ1-5; D is unclear. Germline V gene sequence: CDR1 MNHEY, CDR2 SVGEGT. There are 15 residues in the CDR3. The V end lost 7 bases, the J end lost 5 bases, and 18 bases lay between the germline ends. The CDR3 DNA reads TGTGCCAGCAACAACGGGGAAAGTTCTGATCAGCCCCAGCATTTT. It encodes CASNNGESSDQPQHF.

The chain couples TRBV4-2 to TRBJ2-3; possible D gene TRBD1, 6 bases. CDR1 and CDR2 from the germline V gene are LGHNA and YNFKEQ. The length of the CDR3 is 17 residues. V gave up 4 bases and J gave up 1 base, with 18 bases separating them. CDR3 residues: CASSPQTLRGRTDTQYF. The DNA for the CDR3 is TGTGCCAGCAGCCCACAGACTCTCAGGGGCCGCACAGATACGCAGTATTTT.

This clonotype was detected ten times or more. V is TRBV7-6 and J is TRBJ2-1, with a tentative D call TRBD1 (5 bases). V was trimmed by 5 bases and J by 0 bases, leaving 14 bases between them. This CDR3 comprises 16 residues. The germline CDR1 and CDR2 sequences are SGHVS and FNYEAQ. The CDR3 sequence: CASSLKTVLSYNEQFF. As DNA, the CDR3 is TGTGCCAGCAGCCTTAAGACAGTTCTCTCCTACAATGAGCAGTTCTTC. Full variable domain (remainder filled in from reference TRBV7-6 and TRBJ2-1): GAGVSQSPRYKVTKRGQDVALRCDPISGHVSLYWYRQALGQGPEFLTYFNYEAQQDKSGLPNDRFSAERPEGSISTLTIQRTEQRDSAMYRCASSLKTVLSYNEQFFGPGTRLTVL.

The CDR3 coding sequence is TGCGCCAGCAGCGAATTTGGGACAGGGGGCGGTACAGATACGCAGTATTTT. Protein product: CASSEFGTGGGTDTQYF. V usage is TRBV5-1 and J usage is TRBJ2-3; 12 nucleotides match TRBD1. Germline trimming cut 4 bases from V and 3 bases from J; bases unmatched to any gene: 9. The CDR3 runs to 17 residues. Germline V CDR1 and CDR2: SGHRS, YFSETQ.

This clonotype has ten or more counts. This sequence joins TRBV7-2 and TRBJ2-1; D perhaps matches TRBD2 (5 bases). CDR1 and CDR2 from the germline V gene are SGHTA and FQGNSA. Trimming removed 5 bases from V and 5 bases from J, with 13 bases in between. This CDR3 comprises 14 residues. CDR3 nucleotides: TGTGCCAGCAGCCTTAAGATCGGGGACAATGAGCAGTTCTTC. Encoded protein: CASSLKIGDNEQFF.

V gene TRBV20-1 combines with J gene TRBJ1-1; 7 bases map to TRBD1. This CDR3 spans 13 amino acids. Germline CDR1 DFQATT, CDR2 SNEGSKA (reference sequence). The J segment lost 1 base and the V segment lost 6 bases, leaving 5 bases of the junction unmatched. CDR3 sequence (DNA): TGCAGTGCCCAAAGACAGGGGAACACTGAAGCTTTCTTT. This encodes CSAQRQGNTEAFF.

Ten or more counts support this clonotype. V usage is TRBV7-2 and J usage is TRBJ2-7; a weak D match, TRBD2 (5 bases). CDR1 and CDR2 from the germline V gene are SGHTA and FQGNSA. V shed 2 bases and J shed 3 bases, with 11 bases lying between them. This CDR3 is 14 amino acids long. CDR3 nucleotides: TGTGCCAGCAGCTTATCCCGGGATCTCTACGAGCAGTACTTC. Translation: CASSLSRDLYEQYF.

This clonotype appeared many times. V is TRBV7-2 and J is TRBJ2-7, with 11 bases aligning to TRBD2. This CDR3 has 16 amino acids. With V trimmed by 5 bases and J by 5 bases, 11 bases remained unmatched. The germline V gene encodes CDR1 SGHTA and CDR2 FQGNSA. CDR3 sequence: CASSLTRLAGRHEQYF. CDR3 nucleotide sequence: TGTGCCAGCAGCCTAACGCGACTAGCGGGAAGGCACGAGCAGTACTTC.